Listed below are T cell receptor beta chains from one sample, sequenced in a study of blood T cells in healthy people across ages. TCRdb reanalysed the 5' RACE reads using MiXCR and keeps one entry per CDR3 protein. The table includes 850,000 to 1,000,000 distinct CDR3 sequences, roughly 48% detected once. Sequenced input: blood. Receptors were obtained from a man aged 25 to 40 in good health. Both conserved end residues are part of each CDR3. The D gene is left open where the match is weak. Size is stated for part of the rows, as once, few or many counts, or as a class when the clone is expanded.

>few|TRBJ2-5|NA|TRBV7-9
TGTGCCAGCAACATCGACAGCCAAGAGACCCAGTACTTC
CASNIDSQETQYF
>many|TRBJ2-1|TRBD2|TRBV11-2
TGTGCCAGCACCCAAGGGACTAGCGGCTTGTATGAGCAGTTCTTC
CASTQGTSGLYEQFF
>once|TRBJ2-1|TRBD1|TRBV7-9
TGTGCCAGCAGTTCCGGGACAGGGGGGTTCTTC
CASSSGTGGFF
>few|TRBJ2-6|NA|TRBV4-3
TGCGCCAGCAGCCAAGATTACCCTGGGGCCAACGTCCTGACTTTC
CASSQDYPGANVLTF
>many|TRBJ2-3|NA|TRBV7-9
TGTGCCAGCAGCTTAGGGGGCCCAAGAGATACGCAGTATTTT
CASSLGGPRDTQYF
>many|TRBJ2-1|TRBD2|TRBV6-2/TRBV6-3
TGTGCCGCGGGACTAGCGCCCTACAATGAGCAGTTCTTC
CAAGLAPYNEQFF
>NA|TRBJ1-1|NA|TRBV20-1
TGCAGTGCTGTGGGTGCACGGGTTACCACTGAAGCTTTCTTT
CSAVGARVTTEAFF
>NA|TRBJ1-5|TRBD1|TRBV28
TGTGCCAGCAGCCGTACAGGGGGCAGGAGCAATCAGCCCCAGCATTTT
CASSRTGGRSNQPQHF
>few|TRBJ2-1|NA|TRBV6-1
TGTGCCAGCAGGGCGACAGGAGTTCTTCACAATGAGCAGTTCTTC
CASRATGVLHNEQFF
>NA|TRBJ2-1|NA|TRBV3-1
TGTGCCAGCAGACGGACGGAGAGCTCCTACAATGAGCAGTTCTTC
CASRRTESSYNEQFF
>NA|TRBJ2-3|NA|TRBV20-1
TGCAGTGCTAGAGTTTCTTCTACAGGGAGAGATACGCAGTATTTT
CSARVSSTGRDTQYF
>NA|TRBJ1-6|NA|TRBV20-1
TGCAGTGCTAGAACGGGCACCCCAAATTCACCCCTCCACTTT
CSARTGTPNSPLHF
>few|TRBJ2-7|TRBD1|TRBV24-1
TGTGCCACCAGTGATCCCGGACAGGGTAGGAACGAGCAGTACTTC
CATSDPGQGRNEQYF
>NA|TRBJ2-7|NA|TRBV29-1
TGCAGCGTTTCGATAAGCTCCTACAATGAGCAGTACTTC
CSVSISSYNEQYF
>NA|TRBJ2-7|TRBD1|TRBV20-1
TGCAGCCCCAGGGGGACATACGCCTACGAGCAGTACTTC
CSPRGTYAYEQYF
>NA|TRBJ2-5|TRBD1|TRBV4-1
TGCGCCAGCAGGGGACAGTCAGAGACCCAGTACTTC
CASRGQSETQYF
>NA|TRBJ2-7|TRBD2|TRBV7-3
TGTGCCAGCAGCGATAAGGGGACTAGCTCCTACAATGAGCAGTACTTC
CASSDKGTSSYNEQYF
>NA|TRBJ2-3|NA|TRBV9
TGTGCCAGCAGCGTAGGCGGAGACCTCACCTTCACAGATACGCAGTATTTT
CASSVGGDLTFTDTQYF
>once|TRBJ1-1|TRBD1|TRBV20-1
TGCAGTGCTAGCCCAATAAACCGGGACAGGGACACTGAAGCTTTCTTT
CSASPINRDRDTEAFF
>NA|TRBJ2-5|NA|TRBV7-9
TGTGCCAGCAGCTTAGCCCAGACTGTAGACCAAGAGACCCAGTACTTC
CASSLAQTVDQETQYF
>few|TRBJ1-6|TRBD1|TRBV20-1
TGCAGTGCTAACCCCGAGGCAGGGGGAACCTCCTATAATTCACCCCTCCACTTT
CSANPEAGGTSYNSPLHF
>few|TRBJ2-7|NA|TRBV10-3
TGTGCCATCAGTGAACAAAGGATCTCATACGAGCAGTACTTC
CAISEQRISYEQYF
>NA|TRBJ1-5|NA|TRBV7-9
TGTGCCACAAACAAAGGCCCCAATCAGCCCCAGCATTTT
CATNKGPNQPQHF
>NA|TRBJ2-3|NA|TRBV7-2
TGTGCCAGCAGCTTCACCGGGGCAGATACGCAGTATTTT
CASSFTGADTQYF
>few|TRBJ2-5|NA|TRBV5-1
TGCGCCAGCAGCCCCTCGGTAGGGAAATCTGAAGAGACCCAGTACTTC
CASSPSVGKSEETQYF
>NA|TRBJ1-1|NA|TRBV20-1
TGCAGTGCTAGAGCCTCCGGGAACACTGAAGCTTTCTTT
CSARASGNTEAFF
>NA|TRBJ2-3|TRBD2|TRBV6-1
TGTGCCAGCAGCCGACCGCGGGGGGCCGAGGTGGCAGATACGCAGTATTTT
CASSRPRGAEVADTQYF
>NA|TRBJ1-5|NA|TRBV10-3
TGTGCCATCGGCGAACAGGGCCAATATAATCAGCCCCAGCATTTT
CAIGEQGQYNQPQHF
>few|TRBJ2-1|NA|TRBV20-1
TGCAGTGCTAGTCGGATAGGAAAGCAGTTCTTC
CSASRIGKQFF
>NA|TRBJ1-2|NA|TRBV2
TGTGCCAGCAGTGAGGGCGGCATTTCTCTAGGTGGCTACACCTTC
CASSEGGISLGGYTF
>NA|TRBJ2-7|NA|TRBV6-2/TRBV6-3
TGTGCCAGCAGTTACGTCGGCGGAGCGCGCCACGAGCAGTACTTC
CASSYVGGARHEQYF
>few|TRBJ2-5|NA|TRBV12-3/TRBV12-4
TGTGCCAGCAGTTTCCCCTCCCAAGAGACCCAGTACTTC
CASSFPSQETQYF
>NA|TRBJ2-5|TRBD1|TRBV7-2
TGTGCCAGCAACCTCGGGACAGGAAGCGGGGAGACCCAGTACTTC
CASNLGTGSGETQYF
>NA|TRBJ1-3|TRBD1|TRBV27
TGTGCCAGCAAACGACAGGGGCGCTCTGGAAACACCATATATTTT
CASKRQGRSGNTIYF
>few|TRBJ2-1|TRBD2|TRBV9
TGTGCCAGCAGCGTAAGTGGACTAGCGGGGGGGCCGGGTGAGCAGTTCTTC
CASSVSGLAGGPGEQFF
>NA|TRBJ1-5|NA|TRBV27
TGTGCCAGCAGCCCGAGTTGGGGCCGAGTGCCCCAGCATTTT
CASSPSWGRVPQHF
>NA|TRBJ1-1|NA|TRBV7-9
TGTGCCAGCAGGCCTACGGGACGGATGAACACTGAAGCTTTCTTT
CASRPTGRMNTEAFF
>NA|TRBJ2-7|NA|TRBV27
TGTGCCAGCAGTTTATCGGGCAGCCCTTCCTACGAGCAGTACTTC
CASSLSGSPSYEQYF
>NA|TRBJ2-3|NA|TRBV29-1
TGCAGCGTTCCCCAGCGCCCAAATACGCAGTATTTT
CSVPQRPNTQYF
>few|TRBJ2-1|TRBD2|TRBV3-1
TGTGCCAGCAGCCAAACGCTAGCGGGCTACAATGAGCAGTTCTTC
CASSQTLAGYNEQFF
>NA|TRBJ2-1|NA|TRBV5-1
TGCGCCAGCAGCTTGGAGGGGACGGCCTACTCCTACAATGAGCAGTTCTTC
CASSLEGTAYSYNEQFF
>few|TRBJ2-7|NA|TRBV4-1
TGCGCCAGCAGCCAAGATCCGGCCAGCTCCTACGAGCAGTACTTC
CASSQDPASSYEQYF
>few|TRBJ2-7|NA|TRBV4-1
TGCGCCAGCAGCCAAGGGGTCACCTACGAGCAGTACTTC
CASSQGVTYEQYF
>few|TRBJ2-2|TRBD1|TRBV4-2
TGTGCCAGCAGCCAGCTGGACAGGGACACCGGGGAGCTGTTTTTT
CASSQLDRDTGELFF
>NA|TRBJ1-6|NA|TRBV20-1
TGCAGTGCCGCCGGGACTCGTACACCCCTCCACTTT
CSAAGTRTPLHF
>NA|TRBJ1-5|NA|TRBV5-1
TGCGCCAGCAGCGACGGGACCAGCAATCAGCCCCAGCATTTT
CASSDGTSNQPQHF
>NA|TRBJ1-1|TRBD1|TRBV6-2/TRBV6-3
TGTGCCAGCAGGACAGGGACGAACACTGAAGCTTTCTTT
CASRTGTNTEAFF
>NA|TRBJ2-1|TRBD2|TRBV20-1
TGCAGTGCCCGTGGACTAGCGGAGCACTTCCCCTACAATGAGCAGTTCTTC
CSARGLAEHFPYNEQFF
>few|TRBJ1-2|TRBD1|TRBV4-3
TGCGCCAGCAGCCAAGGACTGGGGACAGGGAATAACTATGGCTACACCTTC
CASSQGLGTGNNYGYTF
>NA|TRBJ2-1|TRBD2|TRBV11-2
TGTGCCAGCAGCCCAATGCGGGGGGTCTCCTACAATGAGCAGTTCTTC
CASSPMRGVSYNEQFF
>once|TRBJ1-5|NA|TRBV28
TGTGCCACCAGGGTACAGGTTTTCAATCAGCCCCAGCATTTT
CATRVQVFNQPQHF
>NA|TRBJ2-3|TRBD2|TRBV2
TGTGCCAGCAGTGAATACATAACTAGCGGCGCAGATACGCAGTATTTT
CASSEYITSGADTQYF
>many|TRBJ2-7|TRBD1|TRBV28
TGTGCCAGCAGTTCGCCGGGACAGGGGACCTACGAGCAGTACTTC
CASSSPGQGTYEQYF